The 32 T cell receptor beta chains below all came from one sample that was sequenced in a study of graft-versus-host responses after intestinal transplantation. Assay used: immunoSEQ multiplex PCR; TCRdb lists only in-frame clones, some missing. The data contain around 7,800 clones, 95% to 98% of them singletons. This sample comprised PBMCs, obtained 23 days after intestinal transplant. The receptors were sampled from a human patient who received an intestinal transplant, so some T cells may come from the graft donor.

The chain carries TRBV5-4 and TRBJ2-7; TRBD2 agrees at 9 bases. Germline values: CDR1 SGHNT, CDR2 YYREEE (reference sequence). The CDR3 spans 14 residues. V lost 4 bases and J lost 4; bases outside the gene matches: 6. CDR3 residues: CASSTGLAAYEQYF. The CDR3 DNA is TGTGCCAGCAGCACGGGACTAGCAGCATACGAGCAGTACTTC.

This CDR3 is CASSGGLAGGAEQYF. As DNA, the CDR3 is TGTGCCAGCAGCGGAGGACTAGCGGGAGGAGCCGAGCAGTACTTC. This sequence joins TRBV7-2 and TRBJ2-7; 14 nucleotides line up with TRBD2. The V segment lost 5 bases and the J segment 6 bases; nucleotides outside the gene matches: 6. CDR3 length equals 15 residues. Germline values: CDR1 SGHTA, CDR2 FQGNSA.

The CDR3 DNA sequence: TGTGCCAGCAGCCCGGGCAATGAGCAGTTCTTC. It is translated as CASSPGNEQFF. The V gene is TRBV27, the J gene TRBJ2-1, with no clear D. Trimming took off 6 bases at V and 6 bases at J, with 6 bases between the two ends. Looked up from germline, CDR1 is MNHEY and CDR2 is SMNVEV (reference sequence). The CDR3 contains 11 residues.

The V call is TRBV7-3, the J call TRBJ2-1; TRBD2 matches 10 bases. The CDR3 totals 17 residues. Trimming at V came to 1 base and at J to 2 bases, leaving 5 bases not matched to a gene. From germline, CDR1 is SGHTA and CDR2 FQGTGA. CDR3 sequence (DNA): TGTGCCAGCAGCTTAAGGCTAGCGGGAGTAACCTACAATGAGCAGTTCTTC. Amino acid sequence: CASSLRLAGVTYNEQFF.

V gene TRBV27 combines with J gene TRBJ1-5, with D uncertain. V lost 5 bases to trimming and J lost 5 bases, with 10 bases between them. Germline assignment: CDR1 MNHEY and CDR2 SMNVEV (reference sequence). This CDR3 is built from 13 residues. As DNA, the CDR3 is TGTGCCAGCAGTGAAGTAGGGCATCAGCCCCAGCATTTT. Protein product: CASSEVGHQPQHF.

This chain links TRBV27 with TRBJ1-4, with D unresolved. CDR1 MNHEY and CDR2 SMNVEV come from the germline V gene (reference sequence). The germline V and J ends were trimmed by 6 bases and 7 bases, with 12 bases remaining between them. The CDR3 runs to 13 residues. The CDR3 nucleotides read TGTGCCAGCAGCGGGCCCGGAAGTGAAAAACTGTTTTTT. Translated: CASSGPGSEKLFF.

This sequence joins TRBV30 and TRBJ2-3; 14 positions agree with TRBD2. In germline, CDR1 is GTSNPN, CDR2 SVGIG (reference sequence). This CDR3 is 15 amino acids long. Unmatched junction bases numbered 5, after V lost 2 bases and J lost 7 bases. This chain's CDR3 is CAWSQGLAGGNTQYF. The CDR3 DNA sequence: TGTGCCTGGAGTCAAGGACTAGCGGGAGGTAATACGCAGTATTTT.

The chain employs TRBV6-5 and TRBJ2-7; 11 positions match TRBD2. This CDR3 has 14 amino acids. The germline CDR1 and CDR2 sequences are MNHEY and SVGAGI. Unmatched junction bases numbered 2, after V lost 7 bases and J lost 0 bases. CDR3 DNA: TGTGCCAGCAAAACTAGCGGGAGCTCCTACGAGCAGTACTTC. Its translation is CASKTSGSSYEQYF.

The chain links TRBV19 to TRBJ1-5; D is perhaps TRBD1 (6 bases). V was pared by 7 bases and J by 6 bases, with 19 bases between. The length of the CDR3 is 15 residues. CDR1 and CDR2 (germline): LNHDA, SQIVND (reference sequence). CDR3 coding DNA: TGTGCCAGTAAAGGGGAACAGGGAGAGACTCAGCCCCAGCATTTT. Protein product: CASKGEQGETQPQHF.

V and J are TRBV10-2 and TRBJ2-2; 8 bases agree with TRBD1. Germline lookup yields CDR1 WSHSY and CDR2 SAAADI. The junction had 26 bases not matched to a gene; V was cut back by 8 bases and J by 0 bases. The CDR3 loop spans 22 amino acids. CDR3 DNA: TGCGCCAGCCAGGGACAGGCGTTGAGCCTGCAGGAGGTCCCGACGAACACCGGGGAGCTGTTTTTT. Its translation: CASQGQALSLQEVPTNTGELFF.

The chain links TRBV30 to TRBJ1-2, with TRBD1 identical over 9 bases. The CDR3 totals 14 residues. In germline, CDR1 is GTSNPN, CDR2 SVGIG (reference sequence). V was pared by 4 bases and J by 2 bases, with 5 bases of the junction left unmatched. CDR3: CAWTFGQGNYGYTF. Written as DNA, the CDR3 is TGTGCCTGGACCTTCGGACAGGGGAACTATGGCTACACCTTC.

The chain carries TRBV19 and TRBJ1-1, with D perhaps matching TRBD1 (5 bases). CDR3 length: 14 amino acids. The germline V gene has CDR1 LNHDA and CDR2 SQIVND (reference sequence). Trimming stripped 1 base from V and 0 bases from J, with 6 bases between. Written as DNA, the CDR3 is TGTGCCAGTAGTATAGGGGACCTGAACACTGAAGCTTTCTTT. Amino acid sequence: CASSIGDLNTEAFF.

V is TRBV2 and J is TRBJ2-6; D is unresolved. Germline CDR1 and CDR2: SNHLY and FYNNEI. The CDR3 consists of 18 residues. Trimming pared 5 bases from V and 5 bases from J, leaving 22 bases between. In DNA form, the CDR3 reads TGTGCCAGCAGTTCTAGGTTTACGATACAAAGTCGGGCCAACGTCCTGACTTTC. This encodes CASSSRFTIQSRANVLTF. The full variable domain, completed using reference TRBV2 and TRBJ2-6, is EPEVTQTPSHQVTQMGQEVILRCVPISNHLYFYWYRQILGQKVEFLVSFYNNEISEKSEIFDDQFSVERPDGSNFTLKIRSTKLEDSAMYFCASSSRFTIQSRANVLTFGAGSRLTVL.

The chain couples TRBV29-1 to TRBJ2-1; 8 positions agree with TRBD2. CDR3 length equals 13 residues. Losses at the gene ends were 6 bases for V and 6 bases for J; bases not matched to a gene: 7. The germline V gene encodes CDR1 SQVTM and CDR2 ANQGSEA. The CDR3 protein is CSVAGGSLNEQFF. The CDR3 region has the DNA TGCAGCGTGGCGGGAGGTTCCCTCAATGAGCAGTTCTTC.

The chain couples TRBV6-1 to TRBJ2-7; 12 bases align to TRBD2. Germline V gene lookup returns CDR1 MNHNS and CDR2 SASEGT. Unmatched junction bases numbered 9, after V lost 3 bases and J lost 3 bases. The CDR3 has 17 amino acids. The CDR3 protein is CASSEASSGREFYEQYF. The CDR3 DNA reads TGTGCCAGCAGTGAGGCGTCTAGCGGGAGGGAATTCTACGAGCAGTACTTC.

The rearrangement links TRBV21-1 to TRBJ2-7. TRBV21-1 is listed as a pseudogene. The CDR3 sequence is 16 residues long. CDR3 region: CARIYTASGPFYEQYF. CDR3 DNA: TGTGCCAGAATCTACACGGCGTCGGGACCGTTCTACGAGCAGTACTTC.

The V and J genes are TRBV25-1 and TRBJ2-7; TRBD2 matches at 10 bases. V shed 6 bases, J shed 3 bases, and the junction held 11 bases outside the gene matches. CDR3 size: 16 residues. Germline values: CDR1 MGHDK, CDR2 SYGVNS. CDR3 residues: CASRTTSGTFHYEQYF. The CDR3 nucleotides read TGTGCCAGCAGGACTACTAGCGGGACCTTTCACTACGAGCAGTACTTC.

The V call is TRBV19, the J call TRBJ2-1, with 8 positions matching TRBD2. The CDR3 runs 16 residues. The ends lost 7 bases at V and 4 bases at J; junction bases unmatched: 12. Germline assignment: CDR1 LNHDA and CDR2 SQIVND (reference sequence). CDR3 coding DNA: TGTGCCAGTACTCCCCGGGGGGGGACTTGGTACAATGAGCAGTTCTTC. It encodes CASTPRGGTWYNEQFF.

V and J are TRBV28 and TRBJ1-2; 8 bases agree with TRBD1. Unmatched junction bases numbered 9, after V lost 5 bases and J lost 4 bases. This CDR3 region has 15 residues. Germline V gene sequence: CDR1 MDHEN, CDR2 SYDVKM. In DNA, the CDR3 is TGTGCCAGCAGTACGAGGGACAGGTCCCTCTATGGCTACACCTTC. Residues: CASSTRDRSLYGYTF.

The V and J genes are TRBV10-2 and TRBJ1-2; the D is unclear. The V and J ends lost 7 bases and 2 bases respectively, with 14 bases between them. This CDR3 region has 14 residues. Germline CDR1 and CDR2: WSHSY and SAAADI. This CDR3 is CASTVGHPNYGYTF. The CDR3 coding sequence is TGCGCCAGCACGGTGGGCCATCCGAACTATGGCTACACCTTC.

The chain joins TRBV30 to TRBJ2-7; D might be TRBD1 (5 bases). Germline values: CDR1 GTSNPN, CDR2 SVGIG (reference sequence). This CDR3 spans 13 amino acids. The CDR3 DNA reads TGTGCTACCGACGAGACAGCTTCCTACGAGCAGTACTTC. It codes for CATDETASYEQYF.

The chain links TRBV28 to TRBJ2-5; TRBD2 agrees at 7 bases. Germline values: CDR1 MDHEN, CDR2 SYDVKM. After removal of 10 bases from V and 5 bases from J, the junction contained 10 bases not matched to a gene. CDR3 size: 13 residues. As DNA, the CDR3 is TGTGCCACAAGGGGAGGGAGTGGGGAGACCCAGTACTTC. Protein sequence: CATRGGSGETQYF.

The rearrangement uses TRBV27 and TRBJ2-7; 8 bases line up with TRBD1. CDR3 length: 15 residues. Germline CDR1 MNHEY, CDR2 SMNVEV (reference sequence). V dropped 5 bases and J dropped 6; count of bases not matched to a gene: 12. The CDR3: CASSPARGRAGEQYF. The CDR3 DNA follows: TGTGCCAGCAGTCCCGCCAGGGGGCGGGCGGGCGAGCAGTACTTC.

This clone was seen only once. The V call is TRBV14, the J call TRBJ2-5; possible D gene TRBD1, 6 bases. CDR1 is SGHDN and CDR2 is FVKESK in the germline V gene. The CDR3 loop spans 14 amino acids. V shed 3 bases and J shed 1 base, with 9 bases lying between them. The DNA of the CDR3 is TGTGCCAGCAGCCACAGGACAGTCCAAGAGACCCAGTACTTC. Its protein product is CASSHRTVQETQYF.

The J gene is TRBJ2-1, the V gene TRBV4-1; D remains ambiguous. Germline loops: CDR1 MGHRA, CDR2 YSYEKL. Trimming left V 0 bases short and J 2 bases short, with 5 bases between. The CDR3 is made up of 14 amino acids. CDR3: CASSQEPTYNEQFF. The CDR3 DNA is TGCGCCAGCAGCCAAGAACCCACCTACAATGAGCAGTTCTTC.

This clone was observed once. The rearrangement uses TRBV28 and TRBJ2-1; TRBD2 agrees at 16 bases. The CDR3 has 21 amino acids. After removal of 5 bases from V and 8 bases from J, the junction contained 21 bases not matched to a gene. The germline CDR1 and CDR2 sequences are MDHEN and SYDVKM. CDR3 residues: CASSKPGLAGGPGCTGDEQFF. DNA for the CDR3: TGTGCCAGCAGTAAACCGGGACTAGCGGGAGGGCCCGGGTGTACCGGTGATGAGCAGTTCTTC.

The chain carries TRBV7-2 and TRBJ2-7; the D call may be TRBD1 or TRBD2 (5 bases each). From germline, CDR1 is SGHTA and CDR2 FQGNSA. This CDR3 has 15 amino acids. Trimming removed 5 bases at V and 7 bases at J, with 21 bases between. This CDR3 reads CASSLHGTDGWEQYF. DNA for the CDR3: TGTGCCAGCAGCCTTCACGGGACGGACGGCTGGGAGCAGTACTTC.

J is TRBJ2-7 and V is TRBV10-1; TRBD1 might be the D (5 bases). Germline loops: CDR1 WNHNN, CDR2 SYGVQD (reference sequence). The V gene lost 0 bases and the J gene lost 1 base, with 10 bases spanning the gap. The CDR3 runs to 15 residues. The CDR3 DNA is TGCGCCAGCAGTGAGTCGTTAGGGGCTTCCTACGAGCAGTACTTC. Protein: CASSESLGASYEQYF.

The rearrangement links TRBV27 to TRBJ2-7, with 7 nucleotides matching TRBD2. This CDR3 is 15 amino acids long. V shed 5 bases, J shed 5 bases, and the junction held 12 bases outside the gene matches. The germline CDR1 and CDR2 sequences are MNHEY and SMNVEV (reference sequence). Here the CDR3 DNA reads TGTGCCAGCAGTCCCTCTGGGGGAGGGCCCCACGAGCAGTACTTC. It specifies CASSPSGGGPHEQYF.

V gene TRBV19 combines with J gene TRBJ2-7, with no clear D. This CDR3 has 14 residues. Trimming took 5 bases from V and 0 from J, leaving 11 bases between them. The germline CDR1 and CDR2 sequences are LNHDA and SQIVND (reference sequence). The CDR3 coding sequence is TGTGCCAGTAGTGGGCTTGTCAGCTCCTACGAGCAGTACTTC. This gives the protein CASSGLVSSYEQYF.

The rearrangement joins TRBV4-2 to TRBJ2-5; D is ambiguous. The CDR3 consists of 15 residues. CDR1 is LGHNA and CDR2 is YNFKEQ in the germline V gene. Trimming removed 0 bases from V and 5 bases from J, with 13 bases in between. The chain's CDR3 is CASSQEYTLGETQYF. The CDR3 nucleotides read TGTGCCAGCAGCCAAGAATACACCTTGGGCGAGACCCAGTACTTC.

The gene calls are TRBV5-1 and TRBJ1-1, with D tentatively TRBD1 (6 bases). CDR1 is SGHRS, CDR2 YFSETQ, per germline. With 2 bases removed from V and 9 bases from J, the gap between germline ends came to 11 bases. The CDR3 runs to 12 residues. CDR3 bases: TGCGCCAGCAGCTTTGTACAGGGCAAAGCTTTCTTT. This encodes CASSFVQGKAFF. Full variable domain (outside the CDR3, taken from reference TRBV5-1 and TRBJ1-1): KAGVTQTPRYLIKTRGQQVTLSCSPISGHRSVSWYQQTPGQGLQFLFEYFSETQRNKGNFPGRFSGRQFSNSRSEMNVSTLELGDSALYLCASSFVQGKAFFGQGTRLTVV.